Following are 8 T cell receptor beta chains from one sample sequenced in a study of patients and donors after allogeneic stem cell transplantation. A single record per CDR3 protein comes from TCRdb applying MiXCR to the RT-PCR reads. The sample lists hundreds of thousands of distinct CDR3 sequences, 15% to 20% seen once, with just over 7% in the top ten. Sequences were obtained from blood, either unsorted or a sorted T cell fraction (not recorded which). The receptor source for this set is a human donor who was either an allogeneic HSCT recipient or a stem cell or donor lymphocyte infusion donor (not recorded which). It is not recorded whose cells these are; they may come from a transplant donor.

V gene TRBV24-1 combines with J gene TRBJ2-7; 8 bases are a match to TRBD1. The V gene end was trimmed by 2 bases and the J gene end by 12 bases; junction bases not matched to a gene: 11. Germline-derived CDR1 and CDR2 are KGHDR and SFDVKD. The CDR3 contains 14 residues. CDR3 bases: TGTGCCACCAGTGATTCCCGGACAGGGACCCGGCTGTACTTC. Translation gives CATSDSRTGTRLYF.

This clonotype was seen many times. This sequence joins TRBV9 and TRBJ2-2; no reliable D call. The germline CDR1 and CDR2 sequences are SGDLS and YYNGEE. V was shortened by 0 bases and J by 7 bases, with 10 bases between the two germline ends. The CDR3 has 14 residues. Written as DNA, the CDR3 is TGTGCCAGCAGCGTAGCTACGCTGGGCGGGGAGCTGTTTTTT. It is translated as CASSVATLGGELFF.

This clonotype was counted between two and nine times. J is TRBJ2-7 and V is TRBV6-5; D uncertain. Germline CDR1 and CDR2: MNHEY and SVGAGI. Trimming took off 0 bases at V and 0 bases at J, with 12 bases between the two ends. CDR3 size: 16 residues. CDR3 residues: CASSYSSNPTSYEQYF. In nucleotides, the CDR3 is TGTGCCAGCAGTTACTCGAGTAACCCCACCTCCTACGAGCAGTACTTC.

Here the CDR3 reads CASSLLIDYSNQPQHF. For the CDR3, the DNA is TGTGCCAGCAGTCTTCTGATAGATTATAGCAATCAGCCCCAGCATTTT. This sequence joins TRBV12-3 or TRBV12-4 and TRBJ1-5; D uncertain. The CDR3 totals 16 residues. V shed 5 bases and J shed 0 bases, with 14 bases lying between them.

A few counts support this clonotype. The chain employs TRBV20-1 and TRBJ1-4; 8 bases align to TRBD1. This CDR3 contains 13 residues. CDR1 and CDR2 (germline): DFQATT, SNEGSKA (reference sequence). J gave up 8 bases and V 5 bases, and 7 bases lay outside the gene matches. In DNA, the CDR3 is TGCAGTGCTCCAACAGGGGGAAGAGAAAAACTGTTTTTT. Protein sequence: CSAPTGGREKLFF.

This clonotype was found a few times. The CDR3 region has the DNA TGCGCCAGCAGCCAAGATTCGAATCAAGCGCTCTCTGGAAACACCATATATTTT. Its translation: CASSQDSNQALSGNTIYF. The chain links TRBV4-1 to TRBJ1-3; D unclear. The CDR3 spans 18 residues. CDR1 is MGHRA and CDR2 is YSYEKL in the germline V gene. Trimming cost V 0 bases and J 0 bases, with 15 bases left between them.

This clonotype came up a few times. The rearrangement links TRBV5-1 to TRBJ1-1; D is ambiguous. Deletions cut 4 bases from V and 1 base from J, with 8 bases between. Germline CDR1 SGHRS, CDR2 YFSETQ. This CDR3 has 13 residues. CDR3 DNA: TGCGCCAGCAGCCCCAACGGGAACACTGAAGCTTTCTTT. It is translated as CASSPNGNTEAFF.

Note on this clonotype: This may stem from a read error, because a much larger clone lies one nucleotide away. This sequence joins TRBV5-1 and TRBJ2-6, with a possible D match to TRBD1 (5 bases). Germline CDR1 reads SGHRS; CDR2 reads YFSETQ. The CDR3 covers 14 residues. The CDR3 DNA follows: TGCGCCAGCAGCTTGGAGGGTGGGGCCAACCTCCTGACTTTC. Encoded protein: CASSLEGGANLLTF.